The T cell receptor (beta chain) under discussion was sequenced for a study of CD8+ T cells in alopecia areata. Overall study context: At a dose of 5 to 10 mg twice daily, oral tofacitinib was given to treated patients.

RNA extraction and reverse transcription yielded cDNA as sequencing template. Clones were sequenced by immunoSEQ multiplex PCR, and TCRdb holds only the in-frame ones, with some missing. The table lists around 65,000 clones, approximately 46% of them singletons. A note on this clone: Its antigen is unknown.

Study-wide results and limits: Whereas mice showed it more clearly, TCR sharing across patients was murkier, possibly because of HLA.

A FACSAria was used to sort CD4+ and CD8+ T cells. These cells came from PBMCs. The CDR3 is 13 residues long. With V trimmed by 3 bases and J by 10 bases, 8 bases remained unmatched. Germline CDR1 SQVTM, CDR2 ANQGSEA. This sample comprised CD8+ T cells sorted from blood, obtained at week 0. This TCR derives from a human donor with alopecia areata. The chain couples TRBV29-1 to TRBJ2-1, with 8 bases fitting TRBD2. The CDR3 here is CSVDTSGQWEQFF. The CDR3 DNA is TGCAGCGTTGACACTAGCGGACAATGGGAGCAGTTCTTC.